The clone carrying this TCR beta chain was counted many times. The antigen is undetermined. The time point was: patch test 1, 2 weeks after DPC sensitization. Documented treatment: therapeutic diphenylcyclopropenone sensitization with weekly scalp DPC. This sample is drawn from a study of human T cells and chemical hapten exposure. Across the study: Diphenylcyclopropenone, dosed weekly to the scalp, was given to patients throughout the roughly 23-week study.

Per the authors' pipeline: A typical sample had some 87,000 TCRs, with about 23,224 to 690,600 overall. Via MiXCR, TCRdb re-called the RACE reads, giving one row per CDR3 protein. Here the V and J calls rest on TCRdb's processing, not on the authors' analysis. The sample has approximately 80,000 distinct CDR3 sequences; around 10% are singletons. General observations from the study: Versus controls, significantly more large CDR3 similarity clusters arose from expanded TCRs.

V was clipped by 2 bases and J by 0 bases; unmatched bases: 3. Germline V gene lookup returns CDR1 SGHAT and CDR2 FQNNGV. This CDR3 contains 16 residues. The chain has TRBV11-2 and TRBJ2-2, with 7 bases fitting TRBD2. The clonotype originates from a woman aged 45 to 65 with alopecia areata. Some clones in this sample may be carry-over from other donors' samples. The sample was whole blood, taken in connection with sensitization to the hapten diphenylcyclopropenone (DPC). The CDR3 sequence is CASSLRSGTNTGELFF. Here the CDR3 DNA reads TGTGCCAGCAGCTTACGAAGCGGGACGAACACCGGGGAGCTGTTTTTT.